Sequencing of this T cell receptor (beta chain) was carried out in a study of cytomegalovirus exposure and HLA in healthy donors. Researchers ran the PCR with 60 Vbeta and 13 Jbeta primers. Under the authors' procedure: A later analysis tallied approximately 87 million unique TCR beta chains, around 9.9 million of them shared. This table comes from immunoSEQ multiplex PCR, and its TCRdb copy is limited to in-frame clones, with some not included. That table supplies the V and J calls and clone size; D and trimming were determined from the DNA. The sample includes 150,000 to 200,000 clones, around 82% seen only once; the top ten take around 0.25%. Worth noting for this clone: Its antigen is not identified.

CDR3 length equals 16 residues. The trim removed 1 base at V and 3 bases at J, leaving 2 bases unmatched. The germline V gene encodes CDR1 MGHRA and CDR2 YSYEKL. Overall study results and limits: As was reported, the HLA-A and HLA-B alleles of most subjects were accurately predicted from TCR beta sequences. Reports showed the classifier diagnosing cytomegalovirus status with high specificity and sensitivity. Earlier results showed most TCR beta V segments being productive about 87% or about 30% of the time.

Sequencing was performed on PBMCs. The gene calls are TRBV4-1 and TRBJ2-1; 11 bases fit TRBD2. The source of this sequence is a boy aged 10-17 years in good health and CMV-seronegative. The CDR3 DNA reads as TGCGCCAGCAGCCAAGTGGGACTAGCGGTCTACAATGAGCAGTTCTTC. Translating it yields CASSQVGLAVYNEQFF.